The clone carrying this TCR beta chain occurred many times. TCRdb used MiXCR to reprocess the RT-PCR reads, holding one entry per CDR3 protein. The sample lists roughly 170,000 distinct CDR3 sequences, 7.5% to 10% occurring once. The germline CDR1 and CDR2 sequences are GTSNPN and SVGIG (reference sequence). This CDR3 is built from 14 residues. The V gene lost 2 bases and the J gene lost 7 bases, with 12 bases spanning the gap. The data were obtained in a study of response to subunit inactivated influenza vaccine. The chain couples TRBV30 to TRBJ1-6; D remains unclear. Sequenced here: non-naive T cells sorted from PBMCs, sampled on the day of vaccination. The sequence was obtained from a man between 50 and 59 years old who received an inactivated influenza vaccine. The DNA of the CDR3 is TGTGCCTGGAGTTCTACACCGGCCAATTCACCCCTCCACTTT. It specifies CAWSSTPANSPLHF.